This is a list of T cell receptor beta chains from one sample in a study of T cell changes during pregnancy in multiple sclerosis. Clones were sequenced by immunoSEQ multiplex PCR, and TCRdb holds only the in-frame ones, with some missing. The sample shows under 50,000 clones, about 92% of them seen only once. The sequencing here drew on CD4+ T cells from peripheral blood mononuclear cells, taken in the third trimester of pregnancy. The receptor set was obtained from a female donor with multiple sclerosis, enrolled in a pregnancy study. CDR3s include the opening cysteine and the closing phenylalanine or tryptophan. The D gene is left open where the match is weak. A row's size may be missing; if present it is once, few, many or a size class.

clone_size d_call j_call v_call cdr3_nt cdr3_aa
. TRBD1 TRBJ2-3 TRBV18 TGTGCCAGCTCACCCAGGACAGGGGGCACAGATACGCAGTATTTT CASSPRTGGTDTQYF
. . TRBJ1-5 TRBV19 TGTGCCAGTAGTATGGGGCGAAGTCAGCCCCAGCATTTT CASSMGRSQPQHF
. . TRBJ2-2 TRBV2 TGTGCCAGCAGTGGCTGGCTTAACACCGGGGAGCTGTTTTTT CASSGWLNTGELFF
. . TRBJ2-2 TRBV10-1 TGCGCCAGCAGTGCAGGCCAGAACACCGGGGAGCTGTTTTTT CASSAGQNTGELFF
. TRBD2 TRBJ2-5 TRBV6-1 TGTGCCAGCAGTGAATTGGCTAGCGGAGGGGCGTACCAAGAGACCCAGTACTTC CASSELASGGAYQETQYF
. . TRBJ2-7 TRBV18 TGTGCCAGCTCAAAAGACATTTTCTACGAGCAGTACTTC CASSKDIFYEQYF
. TRBD2 TRBJ2-1 TRBV30 TGTGCCTGGAGTGGACACACTAGCGGGGCCTACAATGAGCAGTTCTTC CAWSGHTSGAYNEQFF
. . TRBJ2-3 TRBV7-2 TGTGCCAGCAGCTTAGACGCGATTAGCACAGATACGCAGTATTTT CASSLDAISTDTQYF
. . TRBJ1-2 TRBV2 TGTGTCAGCAGACTCAGGGATGGCTACACCTTC CVSRLRDGYTF
. TRBD1 TRBJ2-7 TRBV7-9 TGTGCCAGCAGCAAAGGACAGGGGATCAACGAGCAGTACTTC CASSKGQGINEQYF
. TRBD1 TRBJ1-4 TRBV6-5 TGTGCCAGCAGTCCCGCCGGGACAGGGGATGAAAAACTGTTTTTT CASSPAGTGDEKLFF
. . TRBJ2-3 TRBV21-1 TGTGCCAGCAGCAAAGGTCTCAGACTAGCTGATAGCACAGATACGCAGTATTTT CASSKGLRLADSTDTQYF
. . TRBJ2-7 TRBV9 TGTGCCAGCAGCGTAGCTGGAGACTACTCCTACGAGCAGTACTTC CASSVAGDYSYEQYF
. . TRBJ1-2 TRBV6-1 TGTGCCAGCAGTGAAGCGGAGGGAGGTGGCTACACCTTC CASSEAEGGGYTF
once TRBD1 TRBJ1-1 TRBV7-9 TGTGCCAGCAGCCCCGGACAGGGCGACACTGAAGCTTTCTTT CASSPGQGDTEAFF
. . TRBJ1-5 TRBV6-5 TGTGCCAGCAGTTACTCCTCTCGGGATCAGCCCCAGCATTTT CASSYSSRDQPQHF
once . TRBJ2-2 TRBV7-9 TGTGCCAGCAGCTTAGCGATGAGTACCGGGGAGCTGTTTTTT CASSLAMSTGELFF
. . TRBJ2-3 TRBV5-1 TGCGCCAGCCAGACAGGACGCGAGGGGGATACGCAGTATTTT CASQTGREGDTQYF
. TRBD2 TRBJ2-7 TRBV6-1 TGTGCCAGCATCCGGACTAGCGGGGATGCTTACGAGCAGTACTTC CASIRTSGDAYEQYF
. . TRBJ1-5 TRBV11-2 TGTGCCAGCAGCTTAGATCCGAGTCAGCCCCAGCATTTT CASSLDPSQPQHF
. TRBD2 TRBJ2-2 TRBV9 TGTGCCAGCAGCGTAGATCAGACTAGCGGGAGTAGTATCGGTGGGGAGCTGTTTTTT CASSVDQTSGSSIGGELFF
. . TRBJ1-1 TRBV6-1 TGTGCCAGCAGTGATCGGGGAACCTCTGTGGCTTTCTTT CASSDRGTSVAFF
. TRBD2 TRBJ2-3 TRBV28 TGTGCCAGCAGTTTTGGGCTAGCGGCTAGCACAGATACGCAGTATTTT CASSFGLAASTDTQYF
. TRBD1 TRBJ1-2 TRBV18 TGTGCCAGCTCACCGTCGACAGGGGACTATGGCTACACCTTC CASSPSTGDYGYTF
. . TRBJ2-1 TRBV5-4 TGTGCCAGCAGCGGGGGGGGCGGCTCCTACAATGAGCAGTTCTTC CASSGGGGSYNEQFF
. TRBD1 TRBJ2-2 TRBV10-1 TGCGCCAGCAGTGAGTCGGTCGACAGGGCCACCGGGGAGCTGTTTTTT CASSESVDRATGELFF
. TRBD2 TRBJ2-5 TRBV11-2 TGTGCCAGCAGCTTAGACCTTGGACTAGCGGGCCAAGAGACCCAGTACTTC CASSLDLGLAGQETQYF
. . TRBJ2-7 TRBV5-1 TGCGCCAGCAGCTTGGCCAGATACGAGCAGTACTTC CASSLARYEQYF
. TRBD2 TRBJ2-7 TRBV27 TGTGCCAGCAGGCCGGGACTAGCGGGAGAGAACGAGCAGTACTTC CASRPGLAGENEQYF
. TRBD2 TRBJ2-7 TRBV2 TGTGCCAGCAGCCCCAGCGGGAGGACACTAGGGGTCCTCTACGAGCAGTACTTC CASSPSGRTLGVLYEQYF
. . TRBJ1-2 TRBV5-6 TGTGCCAGCAGCTTGGGAGACCAGGGGGGCTACACCTTC CASSLGDQGGYTF
. TRBD2 TRBJ2-2 TRBV6-5 TGTGCCAGCAGTTTATTACTAGCGGCAAACACCGGGGAGCTGTTTTTT CASSLLLAANTGELFF
. TRBD2 TRBJ2-3 TRBV4-2 TGTGCCAGCAGCGCCCCCGGTACTAGCGGGGGATTCACAGATACGCAGTATTTT CASSAPGTSGGFTDTQYF
. . TRBJ2-3 TRBV9 TGTGCCAGCAGCGGACTAGCCACAGGGGATACGCAGTATTTT CASSGLATGDTQYF